The clone carrying this TCR beta chain has a count of ten or more. Its specificity is unknown. The CDR3 sequence is 16 residues long. Germline values: CDR1 MNHEY, CDR2 SVGAGI. V shed 4 bases, J shed 4 bases, and the junction held 12 bases outside the gene matches. Exclusion of patients followed from uncontrolled infection, other autoimmune disease, pregnancy or lactation. Authors of the study amplified TCR beta CDR3 regions from RNA transcripts. With the HTBI primer set, the TCR CDR3 went through a first round of RT-PCR. A single record per CDR3 protein comes from TCRdb applying MiXCR to the multiplex PCR reads. This sample carries 500,000 to 600,000 distinct CDR3 sequences, about 43% of them seen once, and the ten largest clones take approximately 8.4%. These data belong to a study of T cells in Graves' hyperthyroidism and ophthalmopathy. Study conclusions and caveats: Among clonotypes expanded in thyroid above 0.001, most were also found in blood.

The genes are TRBV6-5 and TRBJ1-2; 7 positions match TRBD1. The TCR originated in a young woman with Graves' hyperthyroidism. Material for sequencing was peripheral blood or thyroid tissue (not recorded which). CDR3 DNA sequence: TGTGCCAGCAGTTCACCCCGACAGGGTTGGGGCTATGGCTACACCTTC. Translated: CASSSPRQGWGYGYTF.